These T cell receptor beta chains were read from a single sample in a study of T cell clusters in autoimmune cytopenias. No DNA is given; TCRdb re-called the multiplex PCR reads and lists each CDR3 protein once. The listing contains more than 12,000 distinct CDR3 sequences. In addition, the sample was reused for a study of T cell repertoires in aging, cancer and after chemotherapy.

Sequencing used peripheral blood. Receptor source: a human donor in good health. The CDR3 runs from the conserved cysteine through the conserved F or W. The order of the fields is V gene, J gene, clone size, CDR3 protein. Clone sizes are given selectively: once, few, many, or a class where the clone is expanded.

v_call: TRBV11-1; j_call: TRBJ1-3; clone_size: .; cdr3_aa: CASSLVGTGNTIYF
v_call: TRBV29-1; j_call: TRBJ2-1; clone_size: medium-sized; cdr3_aa: CSSGTPAYNEQFF
v_call: TRBV6-2/TRBV6-3; j_call: TRBJ2-7; clone_size: .; cdr3_aa: CASSFGSRGRQYF
v_call: TRBV5-6; j_call: TRBJ2-7; clone_size: .; cdr3_aa: CASSLGGGGAAYEQYF
v_call: TRBV12-3/TRBV12-4; j_call: TRBJ2-3; clone_size: .; cdr3_aa: CASSLPGVSTDTQYF
v_call: TRBV6-1; j_call: TRBJ1-1; clone_size: .; cdr3_aa: CDSMALNTEAFF
v_call: TRBV29-1; j_call: TRBJ2-1; clone_size: .; cdr3_aa: CSVGDVYEQFF
v_call: TRBV19; j_call: TRBJ2-3; clone_size: .; cdr3_aa: CASSIIPGTQYF
v_call: TRBV5-5; j_call: TRBJ2-3; clone_size: .; cdr3_aa: CASSLAGVTDTQYF
v_call: TRBV5-4; j_call: TRBJ2-7; clone_size: .; cdr3_aa: CASSLGGPGQAYEQYF
v_call: TRBV10-3; j_call: TRBJ1-1; clone_size: .; cdr3_aa: CAISEGRAEAFF
v_call: TRBV30; j_call: TRBJ1-4; clone_size: .; cdr3_aa: CAWMGEVEKLFF
v_call: TRBV30; j_call: TRBJ2-4; clone_size: .; cdr3_aa: CAWSPTGDRENIQYF
v_call: TRBV6-2/TRBV6-3; j_call: TRBJ2-1; clone_size: .; cdr3_aa: CASRREAGYNEQFF
v_call: TRBV11-1; j_call: TRBJ2-7; clone_size: medium-sized; cdr3_aa: CASSPGLYEQYF
v_call: TRBV30; j_call: TRBJ2-3; clone_size: .; cdr3_aa: CAGSSFGTSGRGPDTQYF
v_call: TRBV12-3/TRBV12-4; j_call: TRBJ2-5; clone_size: .; cdr3_aa: CASRPDGPPGTQYF
v_call: TRBV6-5; j_call: TRBJ1-2; clone_size: .; cdr3_aa: CASSYPTGFYGYTF
v_call: TRBV12-3/TRBV12-4; j_call: TRBJ2-7; clone_size: .; cdr3_aa: CASTHSPTSGIYEQYF
v_call: TRBV18; j_call: TRBJ2-2; clone_size: .; cdr3_aa: CASSPSFTGELFF